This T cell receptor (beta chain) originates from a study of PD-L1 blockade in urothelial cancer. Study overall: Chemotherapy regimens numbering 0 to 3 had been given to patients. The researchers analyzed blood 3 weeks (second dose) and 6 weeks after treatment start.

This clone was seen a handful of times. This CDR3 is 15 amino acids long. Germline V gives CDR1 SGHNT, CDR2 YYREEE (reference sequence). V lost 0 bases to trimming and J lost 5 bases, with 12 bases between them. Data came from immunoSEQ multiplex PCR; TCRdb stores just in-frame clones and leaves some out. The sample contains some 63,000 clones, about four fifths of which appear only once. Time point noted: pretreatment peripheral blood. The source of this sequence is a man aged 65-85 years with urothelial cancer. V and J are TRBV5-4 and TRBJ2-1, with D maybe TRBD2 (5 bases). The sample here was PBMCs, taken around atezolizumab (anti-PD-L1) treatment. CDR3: CASSLGRPGDNEQFF. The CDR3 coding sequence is TGTGCCAGCAGCTTGGGGAGGCCCGGCGACAATGAGCAGTTCTTC.